This T cell receptor (beta chain) was identified during a study of blood T cell repertoires in COVID-19. Whole-study context: From the United States, Italy and Spain came samples of acute and convalescent COVID-19. Sources were T cells, B-cell-depleted T cells, or PBMCs; the material itself was cDNA or gDNA.

As processed by the authors: Nucleated cell number was recorded as an estimate derived from reference gene primer amplification. TCRdb's table, derived via immunoSEQ multiplex PCR, lists solely in-frame clones and lacks some. The V and J calls and the clone size are those of that table, but D and trimming were determined from the DNA. The sample records approximately 99,000 clones, 88% being singletons. Trimming took off 10 bases at V and 0 bases at J, with 14 bases between the two ends. This CDR3 region has 14 residues. Germline CDR1 reads KGHSH; CDR2 reads LQKENI. This sequence originates from a human donor in a cohort sampled during active COVID-19. The V and J genes are TRBV18 and TRBJ2-3; D is possibly TRBD2 (6 bases). The sequenced sample was peripheral blood. The DNA for the CDR3 is TGTGCCATCCCCCGGGGGACTAGCACAGATACGCAGTATTTT. Translation gives CAIPRGTSTDTQYF.